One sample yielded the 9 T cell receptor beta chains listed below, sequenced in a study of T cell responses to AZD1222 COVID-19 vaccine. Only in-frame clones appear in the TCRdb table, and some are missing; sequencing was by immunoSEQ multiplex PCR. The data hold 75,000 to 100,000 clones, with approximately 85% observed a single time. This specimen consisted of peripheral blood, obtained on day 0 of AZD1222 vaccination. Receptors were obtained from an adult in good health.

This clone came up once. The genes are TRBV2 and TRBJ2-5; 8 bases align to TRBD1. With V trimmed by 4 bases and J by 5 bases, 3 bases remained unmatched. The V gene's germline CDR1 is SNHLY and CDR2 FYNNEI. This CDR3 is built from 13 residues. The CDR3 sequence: CASSVTGGETQYF. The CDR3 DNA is TGTGCCAGCAGTGTCACAGGGGGGGAGACCCAGTACTTC. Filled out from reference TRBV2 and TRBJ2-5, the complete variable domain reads EPEVTQTPSHQVTQMGQEVILRCVPISNHLYFYWYRQILGQKVEFLVSFYNNEISEKSEIFDDQFSVERPDGSNFTLKIRSTKLEDSAMYFCASSVTGGETQYFGPGTRLLVL.

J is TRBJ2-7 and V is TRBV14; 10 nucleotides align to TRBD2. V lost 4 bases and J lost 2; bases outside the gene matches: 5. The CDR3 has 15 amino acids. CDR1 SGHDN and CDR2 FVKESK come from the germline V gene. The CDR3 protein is CASSPQAGGAYEQYF. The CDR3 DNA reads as TGTGCCAGCAGCCCCCAAGCGGGAGGGGCCTACGAGCAGTACTTC.

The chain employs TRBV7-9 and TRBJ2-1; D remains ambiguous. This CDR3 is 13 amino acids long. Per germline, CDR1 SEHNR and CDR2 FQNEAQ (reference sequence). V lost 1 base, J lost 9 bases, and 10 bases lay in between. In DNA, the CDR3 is TGTGCCAGCAGCTTAGAGGCAGGCAGTGAGCAGTTCTTC. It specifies CASSLEAGSEQFF. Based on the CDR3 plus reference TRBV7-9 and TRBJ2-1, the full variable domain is DTGVSQNPRHKITKRGQNVTFRCDPISEHNRLYWYRQTLGQGPEFLTYFQNEAQLEKSRLLSDRFSAERPKGSFSTLEIQRTEQGDSAMYLCASSLEAGSEQFFGPGTRLTVL.

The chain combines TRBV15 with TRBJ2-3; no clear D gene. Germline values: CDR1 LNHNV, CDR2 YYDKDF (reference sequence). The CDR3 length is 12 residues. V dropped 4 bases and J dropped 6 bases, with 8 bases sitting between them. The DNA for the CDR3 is TGTGCCACCAGCACAAAAGGGGATACGCAGTATTTT. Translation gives CATSTKGDTQYF. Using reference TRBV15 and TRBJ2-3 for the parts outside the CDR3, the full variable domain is DAMVIQNPRYQVTQFGKPVTLSCSQTLNHNVMYWYQQKSSQAPKLLFHYYDKDFNNEADTPDNFQSRRPNTSFCFLDIRSPGLGDTAMYLCATSTKGDTQYFGPGTRLTVL.

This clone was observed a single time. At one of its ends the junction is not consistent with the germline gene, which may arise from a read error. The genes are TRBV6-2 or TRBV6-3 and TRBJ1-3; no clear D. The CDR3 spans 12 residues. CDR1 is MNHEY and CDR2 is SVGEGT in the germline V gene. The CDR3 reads CASGYSGNTIYF. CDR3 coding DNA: TGTGCCAGCGGTTACTCTGGAAACACCATATATTTT.

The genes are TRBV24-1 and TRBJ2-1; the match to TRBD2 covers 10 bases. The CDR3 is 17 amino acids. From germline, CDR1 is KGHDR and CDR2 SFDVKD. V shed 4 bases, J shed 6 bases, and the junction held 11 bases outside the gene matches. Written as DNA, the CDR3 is TGTGCCACCAGTGACTCTATCCTAGCGGGAGCGGGCAATGAGCAGTTCTTC. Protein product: CATSDSILAGAGNEQFF.

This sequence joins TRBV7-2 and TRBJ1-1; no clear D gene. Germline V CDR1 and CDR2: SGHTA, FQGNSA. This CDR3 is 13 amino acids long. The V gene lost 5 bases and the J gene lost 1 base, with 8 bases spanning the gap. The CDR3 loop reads CASSMGRNTEAFF. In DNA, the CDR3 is TGTGCCAGCAGCATGGGGAGGAACACTGAAGCTTTCTTT.

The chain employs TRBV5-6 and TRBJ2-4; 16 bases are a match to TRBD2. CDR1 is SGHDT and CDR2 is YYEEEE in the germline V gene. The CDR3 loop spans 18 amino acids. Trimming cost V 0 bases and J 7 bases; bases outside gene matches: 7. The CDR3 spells CASSLAVGTSGRGNIQYF. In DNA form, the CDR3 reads TGTGCCAGCAGCTTGGCAGTTGGGACTAGCGGGAGGGGGAACATTCAGTACTTC. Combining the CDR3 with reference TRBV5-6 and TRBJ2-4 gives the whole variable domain DAGVTQSPTHLIKTRGQQVTLRCSPKSGHDTVSWYQQALGQGPQFIFQYYEEEERQRGNFPDRFSGHQFPNYSSELNVNALLLGDSALYLCASSLAVGTSGRGNIQYFGAGTRLSVL.

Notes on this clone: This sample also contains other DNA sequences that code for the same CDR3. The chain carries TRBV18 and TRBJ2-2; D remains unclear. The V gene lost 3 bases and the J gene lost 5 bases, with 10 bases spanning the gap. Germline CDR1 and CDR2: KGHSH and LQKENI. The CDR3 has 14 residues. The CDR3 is CASSPTGETGELFF. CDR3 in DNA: TGTGCCAGCTCACCTACGGGTGAGACCGGGGAGCTGTTTTTT.